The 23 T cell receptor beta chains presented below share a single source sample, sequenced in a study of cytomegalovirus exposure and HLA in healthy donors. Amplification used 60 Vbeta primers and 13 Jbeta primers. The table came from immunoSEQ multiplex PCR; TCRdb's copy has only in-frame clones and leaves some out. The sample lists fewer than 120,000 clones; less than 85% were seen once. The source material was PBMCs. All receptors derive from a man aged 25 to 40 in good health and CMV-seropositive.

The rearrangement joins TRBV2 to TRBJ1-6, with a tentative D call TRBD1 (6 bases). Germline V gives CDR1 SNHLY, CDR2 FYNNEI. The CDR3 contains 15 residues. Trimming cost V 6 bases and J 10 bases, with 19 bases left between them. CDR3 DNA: TGTGCCAGCAGGGCCCCCGCAGGGGAGGGATCACCCCTCCACTTT. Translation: CASRAPAGEGSPLHF.

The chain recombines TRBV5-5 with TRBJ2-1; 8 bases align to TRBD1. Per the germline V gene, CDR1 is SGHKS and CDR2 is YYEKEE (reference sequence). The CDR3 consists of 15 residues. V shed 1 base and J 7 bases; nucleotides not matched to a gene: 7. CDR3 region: CASSLYQGARNEQFF. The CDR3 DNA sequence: TGTGCCAGCAGCTTGTACCAGGGGGCACGGAATGAGCAGTTCTTC.

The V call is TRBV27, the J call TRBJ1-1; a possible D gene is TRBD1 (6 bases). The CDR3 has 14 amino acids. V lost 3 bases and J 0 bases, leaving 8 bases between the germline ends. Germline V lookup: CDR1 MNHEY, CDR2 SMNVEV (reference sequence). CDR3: CASSFGDMNTEAFF. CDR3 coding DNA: TGTGCCAGCAGTTTCGGGGACATGAACACTGAAGCTTTCTTT.

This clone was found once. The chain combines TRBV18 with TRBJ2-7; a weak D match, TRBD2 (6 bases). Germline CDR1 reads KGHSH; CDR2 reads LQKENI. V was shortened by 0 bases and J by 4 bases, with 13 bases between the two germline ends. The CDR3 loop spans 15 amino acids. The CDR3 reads CASSPPGGKDYEQYF. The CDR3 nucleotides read TGTGCCAGCTCACCACCGGGGGGAAAGGATTACGAGCAGTACTTC.

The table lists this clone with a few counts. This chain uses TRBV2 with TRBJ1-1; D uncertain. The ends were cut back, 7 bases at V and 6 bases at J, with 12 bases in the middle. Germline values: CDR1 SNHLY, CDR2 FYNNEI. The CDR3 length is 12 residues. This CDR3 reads CASNGGVPEAFF. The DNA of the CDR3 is TGTGCCAGCAATGGAGGAGTACCTGAAGCTTTCTTT.

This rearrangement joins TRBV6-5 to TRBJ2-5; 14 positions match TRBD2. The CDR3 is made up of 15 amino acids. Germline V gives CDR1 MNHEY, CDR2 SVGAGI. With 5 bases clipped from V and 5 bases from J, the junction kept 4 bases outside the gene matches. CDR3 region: CASSPTSGRGETQYF. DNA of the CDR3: TGTGCCAGCAGTCCGACTAGCGGGAGGGGGGAGACCCAGTACTTC.

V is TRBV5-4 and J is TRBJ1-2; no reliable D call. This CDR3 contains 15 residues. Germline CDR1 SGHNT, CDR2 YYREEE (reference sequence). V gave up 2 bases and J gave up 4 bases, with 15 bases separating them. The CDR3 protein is CASSFGGKRSYGYTF. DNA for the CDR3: TGTGCCAGCAGCTTCGGCGGGAAGAGGTCCTATGGCTACACCTTC.

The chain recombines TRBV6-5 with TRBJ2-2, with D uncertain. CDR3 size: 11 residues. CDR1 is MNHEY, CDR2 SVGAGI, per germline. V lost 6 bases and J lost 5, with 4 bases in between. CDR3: CASRRTGELFF. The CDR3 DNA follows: TGTGCCAGCAGGAGGACCGGGGAGCTGTTTTTT.

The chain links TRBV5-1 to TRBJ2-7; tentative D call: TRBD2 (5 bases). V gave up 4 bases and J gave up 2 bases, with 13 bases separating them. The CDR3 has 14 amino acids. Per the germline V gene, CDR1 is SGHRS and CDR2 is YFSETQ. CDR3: CASSPTAGAYEQYF. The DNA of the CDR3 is TGCGCCAGCAGCCCAACCGCCGGGGCCTACGAGCAGTACTTC.

The CDR3 coding sequence is TGTGCCAGCAGCTTAGCGTACAGGGGCCCCAATCAGCCCCAGCATTTT. The encoded protein is CASSLAYRGPNQPQHF. The J gene is TRBJ1-5, the V gene TRBV7-8, with 7 bases that match TRBD1. This CDR3 region has 16 residues. V dropped 0 bases and J dropped 3; count of bases not matched to a gene: 5. CDR1 and CDR2 from the germline V gene are SGHVS and FQNEAQ.

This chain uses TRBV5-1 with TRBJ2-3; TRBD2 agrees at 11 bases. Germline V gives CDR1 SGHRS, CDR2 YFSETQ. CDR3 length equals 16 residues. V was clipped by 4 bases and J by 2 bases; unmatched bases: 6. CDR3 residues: CASSPVTSGTTDTQYF. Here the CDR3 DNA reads TGCGCCAGCAGCCCGGTGACTAGCGGGACCACAGATACGCAGTATTTT.

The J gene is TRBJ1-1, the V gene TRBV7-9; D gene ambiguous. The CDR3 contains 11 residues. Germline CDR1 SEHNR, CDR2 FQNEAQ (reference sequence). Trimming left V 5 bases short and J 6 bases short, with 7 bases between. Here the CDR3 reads CASSPGAEAFF. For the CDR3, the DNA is TGTGCCAGCAGCCCCGGGGCTGAAGCTTTCTTT.

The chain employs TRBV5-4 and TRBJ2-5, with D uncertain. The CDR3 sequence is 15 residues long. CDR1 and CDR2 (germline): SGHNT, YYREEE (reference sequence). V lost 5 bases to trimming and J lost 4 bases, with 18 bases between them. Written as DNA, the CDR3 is TGTGCCAGCAGACGACTTCTTCAACCCCCAGAGACCCAGTACTTC. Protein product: CASRRLLQPPETQYF.

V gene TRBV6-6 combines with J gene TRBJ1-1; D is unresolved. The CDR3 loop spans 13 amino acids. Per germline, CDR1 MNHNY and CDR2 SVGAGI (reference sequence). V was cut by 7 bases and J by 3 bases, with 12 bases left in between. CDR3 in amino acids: CASTFPGDTEAFF. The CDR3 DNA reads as TGTGCCAGCACCTTCCCCGGGGACACTGAAGCTTTCTTT.

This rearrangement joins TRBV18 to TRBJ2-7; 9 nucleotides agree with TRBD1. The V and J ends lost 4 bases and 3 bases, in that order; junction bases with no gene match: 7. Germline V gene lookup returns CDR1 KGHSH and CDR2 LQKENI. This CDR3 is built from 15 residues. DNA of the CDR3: TGTGCCAGCTCACAGGGGACAGGGAAAGACTACGAGCAGTACTTC. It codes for CASSQGTGKDYEQYF.

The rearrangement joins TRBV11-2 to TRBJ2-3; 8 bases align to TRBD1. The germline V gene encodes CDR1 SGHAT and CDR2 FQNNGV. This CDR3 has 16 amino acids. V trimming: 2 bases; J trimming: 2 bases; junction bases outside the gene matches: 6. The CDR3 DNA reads TGTGCCAGCAGCTTAAGACAGGGGATGGACACAGATACGCAGTATTTT. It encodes CASSLRQGMDTDTQYF.

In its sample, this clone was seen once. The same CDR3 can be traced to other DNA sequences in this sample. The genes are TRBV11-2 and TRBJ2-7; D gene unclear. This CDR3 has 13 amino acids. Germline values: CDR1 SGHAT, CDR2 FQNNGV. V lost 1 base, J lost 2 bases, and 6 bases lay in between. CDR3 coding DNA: TGTGCCAGCAGCTTAGGGCTTCCCTACGAGCAGTACTTC. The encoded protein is CASSLGLPYEQYF.

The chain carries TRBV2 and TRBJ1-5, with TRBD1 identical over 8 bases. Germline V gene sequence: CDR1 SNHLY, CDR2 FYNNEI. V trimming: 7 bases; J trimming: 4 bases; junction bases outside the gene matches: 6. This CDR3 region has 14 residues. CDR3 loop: CASKDRVENQPQHF. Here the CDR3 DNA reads TGTGCCAGCAAGGACAGGGTCGAAAATCAGCCCCAGCATTTT.

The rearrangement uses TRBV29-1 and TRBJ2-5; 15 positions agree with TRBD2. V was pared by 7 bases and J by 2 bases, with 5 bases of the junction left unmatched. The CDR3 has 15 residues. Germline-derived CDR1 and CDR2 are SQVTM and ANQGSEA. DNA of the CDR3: TGCAGCGCCGGGGGACTAGCGGGGGGACAAGAGACCCAGTACTTC. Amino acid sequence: CSAGGLAGGQETQYF.

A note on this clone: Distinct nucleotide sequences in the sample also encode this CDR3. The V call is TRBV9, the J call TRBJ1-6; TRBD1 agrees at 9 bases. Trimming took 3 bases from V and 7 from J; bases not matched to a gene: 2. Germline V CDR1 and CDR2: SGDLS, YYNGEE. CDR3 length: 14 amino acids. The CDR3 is CASSAGTGNSPLHF. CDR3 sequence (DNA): TGTGCCAGCAGCGCCGGGACAGGGAATTCACCCCTCCACTTT.

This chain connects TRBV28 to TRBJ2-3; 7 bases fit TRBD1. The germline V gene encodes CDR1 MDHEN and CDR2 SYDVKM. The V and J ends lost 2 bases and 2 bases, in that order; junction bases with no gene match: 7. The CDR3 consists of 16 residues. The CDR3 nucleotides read TGTGCCAGCAGTTTACCCACAGGGGTTTTCACAGATACGCAGTATTTT. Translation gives CASSLPTGVFTDTQYF. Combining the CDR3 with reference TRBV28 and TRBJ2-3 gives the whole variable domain DVKVTQSSRYLVKRTGEKVFLECVQDMDHENMFWYRQDPGLGLRLIYFSYDVKMKEKGDIPEGYSVSREKKERFSLILESASTNQTSMYLCASSLPTGVFTDTQYFGPGTRLTVL.

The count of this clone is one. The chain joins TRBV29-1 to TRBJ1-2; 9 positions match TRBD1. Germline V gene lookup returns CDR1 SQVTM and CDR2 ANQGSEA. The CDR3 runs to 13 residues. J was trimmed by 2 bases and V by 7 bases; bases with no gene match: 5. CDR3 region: CSATGGENYGYTF. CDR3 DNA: TGCAGCGCTACAGGGGGCGAGAACTATGGCTACACCTTC.

This chain's CDR3 is CASSYARGRSEAFF. The CDR3 coding sequence is TGTGCCAGCAGTTACGCCAGGGGAAGGTCTGAAGCTTTCTTT. The chain links TRBV6-5 to TRBJ1-1; a weak D match, TRBD1 (6 bases). Trimming cost V 2 bases and J 6 bases, with 13 bases left between them. In germline, CDR1 is MNHEY, CDR2 SVGAGI. CDR3 length: 14 amino acids.